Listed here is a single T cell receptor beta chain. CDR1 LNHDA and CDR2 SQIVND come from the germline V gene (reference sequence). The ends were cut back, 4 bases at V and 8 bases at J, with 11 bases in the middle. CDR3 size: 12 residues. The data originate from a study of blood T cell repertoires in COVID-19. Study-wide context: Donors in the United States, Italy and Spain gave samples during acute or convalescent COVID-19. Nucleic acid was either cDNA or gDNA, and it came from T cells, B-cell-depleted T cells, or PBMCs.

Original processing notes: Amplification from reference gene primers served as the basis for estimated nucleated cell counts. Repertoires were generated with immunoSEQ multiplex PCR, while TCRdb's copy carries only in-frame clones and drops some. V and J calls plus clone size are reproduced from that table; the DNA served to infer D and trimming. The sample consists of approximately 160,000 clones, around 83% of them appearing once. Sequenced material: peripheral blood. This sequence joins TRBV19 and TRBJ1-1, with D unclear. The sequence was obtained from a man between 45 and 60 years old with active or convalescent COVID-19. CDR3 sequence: CASSNTPREAFF. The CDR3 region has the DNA TGTGCCAGTAGTAATACCCCGCGGGAAGCTTTCTTT. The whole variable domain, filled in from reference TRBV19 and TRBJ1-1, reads DGGITQSPKYLFRKEGQNVTLSCEQNLNHDAMYWYRQDPGQGLRLIYYSQIVNDFQKGDIAEGYSVSREKKESFPLTVTSAQKNPTAFYLCASSNTPREAFFGQGTRLTVV.